This TCR beta chain derives from a study of blood T cell repertoires in COVID-19. The CDR3 loop spans 15 amino acids. V was trimmed by 4 bases and J by 8 bases, leaving 18 bases between them. Germline V gene sequence: CDR1 LGHNA, CDR2 YNFKEQ. Sequencing was performed with immunoSEQ multiplex PCR; in TCRdb, only in-frame clones are kept and a portion is missing. Of tens of thousands of clones listed, around 83% are singletons. The clonotype comes from a man aged 25 to 40 with COVID-19, enrolled during active disease. The chain joins TRBV4-2 to TRBJ2-1; TRBD2 might be the D (7 bases). Sequenced material: peripheral blood. The CDR3 sequence: CASSPGGGGLDEQFF. The CDR3, as DNA: TGTGCCAGCAGCCCGGGGGGCGGGGGTTTGGATGAGCAGTTCTTC.